This note documents a single T cell receptor (beta chain) sequence. The antigen is not known. The data were obtained in a study of cytomegalovirus exposure and HLA in healthy donors. PCR involved 60 Vbeta and 13 Jbeta primers. Method: immunoSEQ multiplex PCR; TCRdb's copy keeps in-frame clones and lacks some. The table records 130,000 or so clones, around 66% of them present only once. J gave up 5 bases and V 6 bases, and 8 bases lay outside the gene matches. This CDR3 contains 14 residues. Looked up from germline, CDR1 is MNHNY and CDR2 is SVGAGI (reference sequence). Study results and limitations: Some public TCRs appeared in many individuals, while most sequences were rare.

The sequencing sample was made of PBMCs. J is TRBJ2-7 and V is TRBV6-6; 9 bases line up with TRBD1. This clonotype originated in a woman aged 40 to 55 in good health and CMV-seropositive. In nucleotides, the CDR3 is TGTGCCAGCAGGACGGGACAGGGTGGCGACGAGCAGTACTTC. Its protein is CASRTGQGGDEQYF.